One TCR beta chain is described in this entry. The data originate from a study of blood T cell repertoires in COVID-19. Study overall: The samples span acute and convalescent COVID-19 from the United States, Italy and Spain.

Living in about two dozen US areas, the participants were between about 18 and 100 years of age. Which cohort a participant joined came from the clinical history participants gave. Per the original methods: Using reference gene primer amplification, nucleated cell counts were estimated. The assay was immunoSEQ multiplex PCR, and TCRdb's table has in-frame clones only and misses some. For V, J and clone size, that table is used; D and trimming come from the DNA. The repertoire holds fewer than 250,000 clones, with about 83% as singletons. From germline, CDR1 is SEHNR and CDR2 FQNEAQ (reference sequence). V lost 3 bases, J lost 1 base, and 9 bases lay in between. The CDR3 has 14 amino acids.

Sample: PBMCs or T cells enriched from blood (not recorded which). The clonotype was recovered from a woman in her thirties or forties who had been exposed to COVID-19. The gene calls are TRBV7-9 and TRBJ1-1; maybe TRBD1 (5 bases). CDR3: CASSFLGQNTEAFF. The CDR3 DNA sequence: TGTGCCAGCAGCTTCTTAGGACAGAACACTGAAGCTTTCTTT.